This TCR beta chain was recorded in a study of OX40 agonist ivuxolimab in advanced cancers. Findings and caveats of the study: At 0.1 to 3.0 mg/kg, clonal expansion of CD4+ and CD8+ blood T cells had occurred by week 6. CD8+ T cells were the subset that, on average, had more expanded clones than CD4+.

Anyone with autoimmune disease history or systemic immunosuppression was excluded. The sampling schedule covered blood at baseline, cycle 4 day 1, and cycle 7 day 1. About this clone itself: Its antigen is unidentified.

Assay used: immunoSEQ multiplex PCR; TCRdb lists only in-frame clones, some missing. The sample shows tens of thousands of clones, around four fifths of them seen only once. In germline, CDR1 is SGHDT, CDR2 YYEEEE. With 0 bases removed from V and 5 bases from J, the gap between germline ends came to 8 bases. The CDR3 is 14 amino acids. The rearrangement joins TRBV5-6 to TRBJ1-4, with D unclear. The input for sequencing was CD4+ or CD8+ T cells sorted from blood, taken in a trial of the OX40 agonist ivuxolimab. The sequence derives from an adult with an advanced solid tumor such as melanoma, head and neck, liver or kidney cancer. The CDR3 region has the DNA TGTGCCAGCAGCTTGGGGAGCCAGAATGAAAAACTGTTTTTT. Residues: CASSLGSQNEKLFF.